The 2 T cell receptor beta chains given below trace back to one sample, sequenced in a study of vaccination effects on CD4 cells after COVID-19. Using viral peptide pools, the ViraFEST assay grew out antigen-specific CD4+ T cells prior to sequencing. Isolating CD4+ T cells followed around nine days of culture. Nobody among the vaccine recipients had prior SARS-CoV-2 infection (nucleocapsid antibodies were negative). Assay used: immunoSEQ multiplex PCR; TCRdb lists only in-frame clones, some missing. The sample includes approximately 44,000 clones, 70% to 85% seen only once; the top ten take about 3%. Their recognized antigens are unknown. The specimen comprised CD4+ T cells from PBMCs cultured with HCoV-NL63 spike peptides, sampled before COVID-19 vaccination. These TCRs come from a human donor who received a COVID-19 vaccine.

The J gene is TRBJ2-1, the V gene TRBV9; weak D call: TRBD2 (6 bases). Germline CDR1 and CDR2: SGDLS and YYNGEE. Trimming removed 8 bases from V and 3 bases from J, with 21 bases in between. The CDR3 is made up of 16 amino acids. The CDR3 sequence is CASTISGVWSYNEQFF. The CDR3 DNA is TGTGCCAGTACTATATCGGGAGTATGGAGCTACAATGAGCAGTTCTTC.

This chain joins TRBV29-1 and TRBJ2-1; tentatively, D is TRBD1 (6 bases). The V gene lost 2 bases and the J gene lost 5 bases, with 10 bases spanning the gap. Germline V gene sequence: CDR1 SQVTM, CDR2 ANQGSEA. This CDR3 comprises 13 residues. CDR3: CSVEKDRDNEQFF. The CDR3, as DNA: TGCAGCGTTGAAAAGGACAGAGACAATGAGCAGTTCTTC.